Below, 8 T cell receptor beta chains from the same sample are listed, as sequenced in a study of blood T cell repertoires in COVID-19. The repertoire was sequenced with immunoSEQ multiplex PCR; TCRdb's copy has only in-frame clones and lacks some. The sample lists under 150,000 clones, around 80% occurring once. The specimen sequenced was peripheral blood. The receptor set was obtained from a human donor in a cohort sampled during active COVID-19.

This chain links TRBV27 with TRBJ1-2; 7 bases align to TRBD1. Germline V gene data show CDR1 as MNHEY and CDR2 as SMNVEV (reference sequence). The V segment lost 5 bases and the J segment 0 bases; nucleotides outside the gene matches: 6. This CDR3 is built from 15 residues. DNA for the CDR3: TGTGCCAGCAGTCTTCGACAGGGTACTAACTATGGCTACACCTTC. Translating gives CASSLRQGTNYGYTF.

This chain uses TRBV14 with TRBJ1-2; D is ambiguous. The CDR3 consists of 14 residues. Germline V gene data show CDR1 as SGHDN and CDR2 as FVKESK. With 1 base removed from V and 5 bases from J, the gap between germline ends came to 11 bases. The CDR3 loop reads CASSQGGTAYGYTF. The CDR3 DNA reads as TGTGCCAGCAGCCAAGGTGGCACCGCATATGGCTACACCTTC. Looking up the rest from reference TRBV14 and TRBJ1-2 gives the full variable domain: EAGVTQFPSHSVIEKGQTVTLRCDPISGHDNLYWYRRVMGKEIKFLLHFVKESKQDESGMPNNRFLAERTGGTYSTLKVQPAELEDSGVYFCASSQGGTAYGYTFGSGTRLTVV.

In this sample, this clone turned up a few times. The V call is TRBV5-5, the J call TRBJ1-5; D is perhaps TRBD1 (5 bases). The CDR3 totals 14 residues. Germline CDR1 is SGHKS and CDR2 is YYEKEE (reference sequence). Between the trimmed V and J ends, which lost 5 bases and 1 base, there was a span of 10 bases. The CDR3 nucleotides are TGTGCCAGCAGTACTGGGGGGAGCAATCAGCCCCAGCATTTT. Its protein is CASSTGGSNQPQHF.

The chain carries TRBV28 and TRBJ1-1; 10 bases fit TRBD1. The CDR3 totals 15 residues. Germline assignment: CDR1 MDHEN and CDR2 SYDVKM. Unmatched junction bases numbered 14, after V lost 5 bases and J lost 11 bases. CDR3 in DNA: TGTGCCAGCAGTCACTTGACAGGGGGCGCGGTTGAGGCTTTCTTT. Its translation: CASSHLTGGAVEAFF.

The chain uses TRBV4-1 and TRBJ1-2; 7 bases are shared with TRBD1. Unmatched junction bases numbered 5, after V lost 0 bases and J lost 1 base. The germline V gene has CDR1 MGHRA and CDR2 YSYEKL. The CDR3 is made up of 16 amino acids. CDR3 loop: CASSQEPGQHNYGYTF. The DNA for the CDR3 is TGCGCCAGCAGCCAAGAACCGGGACAGCATAACTATGGCTACACCTTC.

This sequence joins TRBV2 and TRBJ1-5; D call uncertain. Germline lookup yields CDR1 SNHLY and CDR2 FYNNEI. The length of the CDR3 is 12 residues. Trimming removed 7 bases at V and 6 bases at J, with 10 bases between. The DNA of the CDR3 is TGTGCCAGCACCTACGAGGGTCAGCCCCAGCATTTT. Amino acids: CASTYEGQPQHF.

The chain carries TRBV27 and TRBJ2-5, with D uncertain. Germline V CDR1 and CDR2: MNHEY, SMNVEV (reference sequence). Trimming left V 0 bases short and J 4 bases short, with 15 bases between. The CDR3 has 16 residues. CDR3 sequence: CASSLSWASIGETQYF. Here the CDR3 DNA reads TGTGCCAGCAGTTTATCGTGGGCGAGCATTGGAGAGACCCAGTACTTC.

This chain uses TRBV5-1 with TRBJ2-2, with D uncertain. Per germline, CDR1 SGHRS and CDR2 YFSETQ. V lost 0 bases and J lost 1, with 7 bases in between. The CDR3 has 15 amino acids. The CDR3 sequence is CASSLESGNTGELFF. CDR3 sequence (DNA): TGCGCCAGCAGCTTGGAGTCCGGGAACACCGGGGAGCTGTTTTTT.